Shown below are 9 T cell receptor beta chains from a single sample sequenced in a study of T cells in Graves' hyperthyroidism and ophthalmopathy. TCR beta CDR3 sequences were amplified from RNA transcripts. Researchers ran a first-round RT-PCR on the TCR CDR3 using the HTBI primer set. TCRdb fed the multiplex PCR reads into MiXCR, producing one record per CDR3 protein. The sample has 600,000 to 650,000 distinct CDR3 sequences, about a fifth seen once; the top ten hold 34%. The sample was blood. Source of these receptors: a man aged 25-40 years with Graves' ophthalmopathy.

On this clonotype itself: A much larger clonotype is one base distant, so this may be a read error. This chain connects TRBV11-2 to TRBJ2-5; TRBD2 is a possible D gene (6 bases). Trimming took 6 bases from V and 7 from J, leaving 12 bases between them. The CDR3 is 12 amino acids. Germline V gene lookup returns CDR1 SGHAT and CDR2 FQNNGV. This CDR3 reads CASRGGTGTQYF. CDR3 bases: TGTGCCAGCAGGGGGGGAACGGGGACCCAGTACTTC.

On this clonotype: This may come from a read error, since a much larger clone is one base off. This sequence joins TRBV28 and TRBJ2-7; 8 bases fit TRBD1. The CDR3 extends over 14 amino acids. CDR1 and CDR2 from the germline V gene are MDHEN and SYDVKM. The CDR3 bases are TGTACCAGCAGTTTAGGCAGGGGGCCCCACGAGCAGTACTTC. As protein: CTSSLGRGPHEQYF.

As regards this clonotype: A much larger clone is a single base away; this may be a read error. The chain combines TRBV27 with TRBJ1-2; D ambiguous. Germline assignment: CDR1 MNHEY and CDR2 SMNVEV (reference sequence). This CDR3 is 13 amino acids long. The V and J ends lost 3 bases and 4 bases respectively, with 9 bases between them. The CDR3 reads CASSLVGSYGYTF. The CDR3 DNA is TGTGCCAGCAGTTTGGTCGGAAGCTATGGCTACACCTTC.

This clonotype was recorded at least ten times. The chain recombines TRBV18 with TRBJ2-5; 7 bases align to TRBD1. The V gene end was trimmed by 6 bases and the J gene end by 2 bases; junction bases not matched to a gene: 15. CDR3 length: 17 residues. The germline V gene encodes CDR1 KGHSH and CDR2 LQKENI. CDR3 region: CASSPPGQRMGQETQYF. The CDR3 nucleotides are TGTGCCAGCTCGCCCCCGGGACAGCGGATGGGGCAAGAGACCCAGTACTTC.

This clonotype was observed a few times. As DNA, the CDR3 is TGTGCCAGCAGTGTAGGAGGACAGATCCACTATGGCTACACCTTC. It translates to CASSVGGQIHYGYTF. The genes are TRBV28 and TRBJ1-2; tentatively, D is TRBD1 (6 bases). V shed 5 bases and J shed 3 bases, with 16 bases lying between them. The CDR3 extends over 15 amino acids. CDR1 and CDR2 from the germline V gene are MDHEN and SYDVKM.

This chain connects TRBV18 to TRBJ1-1; D is undetermined. The CDR3 has 13 residues. Germline V lookup: CDR1 KGHSH, CDR2 LQKENI. V lost 1 base and J 6 bases, leaving 9 bases between the germline ends. CDR3 sequence: CASSPQGLAEAFF. For the CDR3, the DNA is TGTGCCAGCTCACCACAGGGTTTGGCTGAAGCTTTCTTT.

This clonotype was picked up many times. The genes are TRBV2 and TRBJ2-7; possible D gene TRBD2, 5 bases. The V end was cut by 7 bases, the J end by 3 bases, with 13 bases between. The germline CDR1 and CDR2 sequences are SNHLY and FYNNEI. The CDR3 extends over 13 amino acids. In DNA form, the CDR3 reads TGTGCCAGCACCCCCGCAGAGGGCTACGAGCAGTACTTC. The encoded protein is CASTPAEGYEQYF.

This clonotype was observed many times. The chain links TRBV20-1 to TRBJ2-7; no clear D gene. The V end was cut by 3 bases, the J end by 2 bases, with 11 bases between. The germline V gene has CDR1 DFQATT and CDR2 SNEGSKA (reference sequence). The CDR3 runs to 13 residues. CDR3 nucleotide sequence: TGCAGTGCTAGCGTACAGCCGACCTACGAGCAGTACTTC. Amino acids: CSASVQPTYEQYF.

Comments on this clonotype: A much larger clone lies one base from this, so it may be a read error. This sequence joins TRBV7-2 and TRBJ1-5; D gene uncertain. Germline CDR1 and CDR2: SGHTA and FQGNSA. CDR3 length equals 15 residues. The DNA for the CDR3 is TGTGTCAGCAGCTTAGGTTCAAGTGGCAATCAGCCCCAGCATTTT. Amino acids: CVSSLGSSGNQPQHF. The full variable domain, completed using reference TRBV7-2 and TRBJ1-5, is GAGVSQSPSNKVTEKGKDVELRCDPISGHTALYWYRQSLGQGLEFLIYFQGNSAPDKSGLPSDRFSAERTGGSVSTLTIQRTQQEDSAVYLCVSSLGSSGNQPQHFGDGTRLSIL.